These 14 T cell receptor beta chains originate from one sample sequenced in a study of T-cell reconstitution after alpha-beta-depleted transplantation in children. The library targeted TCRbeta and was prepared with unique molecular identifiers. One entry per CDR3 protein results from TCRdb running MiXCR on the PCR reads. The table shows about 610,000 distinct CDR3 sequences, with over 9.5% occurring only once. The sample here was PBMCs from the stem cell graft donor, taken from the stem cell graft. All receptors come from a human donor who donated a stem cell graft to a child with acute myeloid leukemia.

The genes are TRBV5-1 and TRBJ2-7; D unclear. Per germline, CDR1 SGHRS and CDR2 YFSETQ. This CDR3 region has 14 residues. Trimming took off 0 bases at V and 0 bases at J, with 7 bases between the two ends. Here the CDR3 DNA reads TGCGCCAGCAGCTTGGCCAGTTTCTCCTACGAGCAGTACTTC. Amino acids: CASSLASFSYEQYF.

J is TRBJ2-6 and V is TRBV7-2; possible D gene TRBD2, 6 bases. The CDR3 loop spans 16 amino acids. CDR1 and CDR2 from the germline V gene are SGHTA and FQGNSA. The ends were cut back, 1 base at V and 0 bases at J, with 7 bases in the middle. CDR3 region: CASSLGGLSGANVLTF. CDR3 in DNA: TGTGCCAGCAGCTTAGGGGGACTCTCTGGGGCCAACGTCCTGACTTTC. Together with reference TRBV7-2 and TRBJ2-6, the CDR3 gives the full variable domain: GAGVSQSPSNKVTEKGKDVELRCDPISGHTALYWYRQSLGQGLEFLIYFQGNSAPDKSGLPSDRFSAERTGGSVSTLTIQRTQQEDSAVYLCASSLGGLSGANVLTFGAGSRLTVL.

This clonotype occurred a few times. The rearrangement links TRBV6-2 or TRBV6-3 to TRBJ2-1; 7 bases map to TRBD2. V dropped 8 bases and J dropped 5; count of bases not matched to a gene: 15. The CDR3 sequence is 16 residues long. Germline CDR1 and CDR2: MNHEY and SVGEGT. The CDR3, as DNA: TGTGCCAGCTCCCAGAGGGGCGGGAGTTTGGACAATGAGCAGTTCTTC. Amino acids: CASSQRGGSLDNEQFF.

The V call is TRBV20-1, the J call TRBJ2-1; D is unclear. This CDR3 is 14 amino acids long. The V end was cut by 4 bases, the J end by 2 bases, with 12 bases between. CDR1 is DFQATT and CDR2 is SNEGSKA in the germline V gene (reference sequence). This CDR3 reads CSAILLDTYNEQFF. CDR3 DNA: TGCAGTGCTATTCTTCTAGACACCTACAATGAGCAGTTCTTC.

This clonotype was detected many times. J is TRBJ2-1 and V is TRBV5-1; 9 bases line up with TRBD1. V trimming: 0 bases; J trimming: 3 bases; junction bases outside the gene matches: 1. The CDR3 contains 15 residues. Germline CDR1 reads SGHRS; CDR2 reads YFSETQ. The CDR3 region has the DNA TGCGCCAGCAGCTTGGAGACAGGGGGCTACAATGAGCAGTTCTTC. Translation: CASSLETGGYNEQFF.

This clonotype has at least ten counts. The CDR3 DNA reads as TGTGCCAGCAGTTTAGGGACTAGGTATGAGCAGTTCTTC. Encoded protein: CASSLGTRYEQFF. The V call is TRBV27, the J call TRBJ2-1, with 8 bases identical to TRBD2. Germline V gene data show CDR1 as MNHEY and CDR2 as SMNVEV (reference sequence). This CDR3 is 13 amino acids long. With V trimmed by 2 bases and J by 8 bases, 2 bases remained unmatched.

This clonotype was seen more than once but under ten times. The CDR3 sequence is CASRPGTTSTDTQYF. CDR3 sequence (DNA): TGTGCCAGCAGACCCGGGACTACTAGCACAGATACGCAGTATTTT. The chain joins TRBV27 to TRBJ2-3; 7 nucleotides agree with TRBD2. CDR3 size: 15 residues. With 6 bases clipped from V and 0 bases from J, the junction kept 6 bases outside the gene matches. Germline CDR1 reads MNHEY; CDR2 reads SMNVEV (reference sequence).

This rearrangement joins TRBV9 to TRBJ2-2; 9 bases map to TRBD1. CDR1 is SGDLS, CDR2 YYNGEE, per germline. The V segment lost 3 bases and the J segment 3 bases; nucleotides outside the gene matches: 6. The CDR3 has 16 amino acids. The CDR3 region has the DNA TGTGCCAGCAGCGACGGACAGGGGTATGACACCGGGGAGCTGTTTTTT. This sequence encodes CASSDGQGYDTGELFF.

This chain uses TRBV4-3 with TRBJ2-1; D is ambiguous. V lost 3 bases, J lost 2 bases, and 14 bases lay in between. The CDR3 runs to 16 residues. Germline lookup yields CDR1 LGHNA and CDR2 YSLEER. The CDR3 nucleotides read TGCGCCAGCAGCCATTCCCTCCCGCGGCCCTACAATGAGCAGTTCTTC. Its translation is CASSHSLPRPYNEQFF.

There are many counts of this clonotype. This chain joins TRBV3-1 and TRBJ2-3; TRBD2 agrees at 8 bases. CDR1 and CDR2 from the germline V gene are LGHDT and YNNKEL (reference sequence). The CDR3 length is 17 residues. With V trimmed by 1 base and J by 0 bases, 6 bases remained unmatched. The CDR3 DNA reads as TGTGCCAGCAGCCAAGCCGGGGGGGCGCAAAGCACAGATACGCAGTATTTT. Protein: CASSQAGGAQSTDTQYF.

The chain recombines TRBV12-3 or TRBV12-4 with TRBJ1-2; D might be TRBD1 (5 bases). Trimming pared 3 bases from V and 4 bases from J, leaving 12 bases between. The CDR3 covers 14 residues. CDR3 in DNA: TGTGCCAGCAGTTTGGTCGGGGCCCTCTATGGCTACACCTTC. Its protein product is CASSLVGALYGYTF.

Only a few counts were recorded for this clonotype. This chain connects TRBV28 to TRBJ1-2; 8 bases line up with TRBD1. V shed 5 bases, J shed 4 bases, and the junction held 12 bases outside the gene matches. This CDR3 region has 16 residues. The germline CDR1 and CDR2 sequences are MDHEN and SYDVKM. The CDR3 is CASSPRGRGPGYGYTF. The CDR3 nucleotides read TGTGCCAGCAGTCCCCGGGGCAGGGGGCCTGGCTATGGCTACACCTTC.

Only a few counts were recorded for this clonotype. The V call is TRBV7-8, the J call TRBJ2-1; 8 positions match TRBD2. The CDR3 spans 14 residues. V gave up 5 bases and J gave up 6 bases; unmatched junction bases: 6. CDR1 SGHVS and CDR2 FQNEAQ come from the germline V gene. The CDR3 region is CASSEIAGRNEQFF. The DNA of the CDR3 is TGTGCCAGCAGCGAAATAGCGGGACGCAATGAGCAGTTCTTC. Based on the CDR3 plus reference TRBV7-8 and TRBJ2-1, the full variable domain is GAGVSQSPRYKVAKRGQDVALRCDPISGHVSLFWYQQALGQGPEFLTYFQNEAQLDKSGLPSDRFFAERPEGSVSTLKIQRTQQEDSAVYLCASSEIAGRNEQFFGPGTRLTVL.

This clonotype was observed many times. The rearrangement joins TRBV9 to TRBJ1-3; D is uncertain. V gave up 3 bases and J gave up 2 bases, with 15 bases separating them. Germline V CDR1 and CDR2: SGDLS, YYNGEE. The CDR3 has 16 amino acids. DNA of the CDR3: TGTGCCAGCAGCGAAGCGACAATGGGCCCTGGAAACACCATATATTTT. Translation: CASSEATMGPGNTIYF.